The 15 T cell receptor beta chains in this list originate from one sample, sequenced in a study of early T cells in non-severe SARS-CoV-2 infection. One entry per CDR3 protein, called by TCRdb with MiXCR from the 5' RACE reads. Here the sample spans under 70,000 distinct CDR3 sequences, less than 5.5% being singletons. Sequenced: whole blood. These receptors originate from an adult who was a healthcare worker with PCR-confirmed SARS-CoV-2 infection or an uninfected control (not recorded which).

This chain uses TRBV12-3 or TRBV12-4 with TRBJ2-3, with 12 bases aligning to TRBD2. This CDR3 is built from 16 residues. V lost 6 bases to trimming and J lost 3 bases; unmatched junction nucleotides: 7. CDR3 sequence reads: CASRRLAGGDTDTQYF. CDR3 DNA: TGTGCCAGCAGACGCCTAGCGGGAGGGGATACAGATACGCAGTATTTT.

This clonotype was observed many times. V gene TRBV4-1 combines with J gene TRBJ1-4, with TRBD1 identical over 10 bases. CDR1 MGHRA and CDR2 YSYEKL come from the germline V gene. CDR3 size: 16 residues. V shed 3 bases, J shed 8 bases, and the junction held 9 bases outside the gene matches. This chain's CDR3 is CASSQGTGAPREKLFF. CDR3 bases: TGCGCCAGCAGCCAGGGGACAGGGGCGCCGAGGGAAAAACTGTTTTTT.

This clonotype was recorded at least ten times. The chain recombines TRBV20-1 with TRBJ1-2; unclear D gene. Germline V gene lookup returns CDR1 DFQATT and CDR2 SNEGSKA (reference sequence). The CDR3 is made up of 14 amino acids. V lost 3 bases and J 2 bases, leaving 13 bases between the germline ends. The CDR3 sequence is CSASRHSRNYGYTF. CDR3 nucleotide sequence: TGCAGTGCTAGCCGCCACAGTCGAAACTATGGCTACACCTTC.

There are many counts of this clonotype. J is TRBJ2-3 and V is TRBV14; D may be TRBD2 (5 bases). This CDR3 is built from 18 residues. Germline V gene sequence: CDR1 SGHDN, CDR2 FVKESK. The germline V and J ends were trimmed by 0 bases and 2 bases, with 18 bases remaining between them. Written as DNA, the CDR3 is TGTGCCAGCAGCCAAGAAGTATGGAGCGCCCTAGCCACAGATACGCAGTATTTT. As protein: CASSQEVWSALATDTQYF.

This clonotype was observed a handful of times. CDR3 protein: CASSLAGTNTGELFF. DNA of the CDR3: TGCGCCAGCAGCTTGGCCGGGACAAACACCGGGGAGCTGTTTTTT. The chain combines TRBV5-1 with TRBJ2-2; a weak D match, TRBD1 (6 bases). Per the germline V gene, CDR1 is SGHRS and CDR2 is YFSETQ. The V gene lost 0 bases and the J gene lost 2 bases, with 8 bases spanning the gap. This CDR3 is 15 amino acids long.

In this sample, this clonotype turned up a few times. The chain joins TRBV6-5 to TRBJ1-6; D may be TRBD1 (6 bases). CDR3 size: 16 residues. Germline CDR1 is MNHEY and CDR2 is SVGAGI. V lost 4 bases and J lost 0, with 10 bases in between. CDR3 sequence reads: CASSSGQSSYNSPLHF. CDR3 in DNA: TGTGCCAGCAGTTCAGGACAGAGCTCCTATAATTCACCCCTCCACTTT.

This clonotype has at least ten counts. The rearrangement links TRBV29-1 to TRBJ2-1, with 9 bases fitting TRBD1. The CDR3 length is 16 residues. CDR1 is SQVTM and CDR2 is ANQGSEA in the germline V gene. V shed 4 bases and J 5 bases; nucleotides not matched to a gene: 12. Written as DNA, the CDR3 is TGCAGCGTTGTACCCCCCTGGACAGGGGTAAACAATGAGCAGTTCTTC. Amino acids: CSVVPPWTGVNNEQFF.

The V and J genes are TRBV3-1 and TRBJ2-3, with TRBD2 identical over 7 bases. V gave up 4 bases and J gave up 4 bases; unmatched junction bases: 5. This CDR3 region has 14 residues. Per the germline V gene, CDR1 is LGHDT and CDR2 is YNNKEL (reference sequence). CDR3 DNA sequence: TGTGCCAGCAGCCGGACTAGTAGAGCAGATACGCAGTATTTT. Its protein is CASSRTSRADTQYF.

This clonotype was observed at least ten times. The CDR3 DNA reads as TGTGCTAGTGGACTCGGACAGGAACCTAACTATGGCTACACCTTC. This gives the protein CASGLGQEPNYGYTF. The J gene is TRBJ1-2, the V gene TRBV12-5, with 7 bases lining up with TRBD1. The trim removed 6 bases at V and 0 bases at J, leaving 7 bases unmatched. Germline CDR1 is LGHNT and CDR2 is FRNRAP. The CDR3 consists of 15 residues.

This clonotype was counted at least ten times. The chain joins TRBV13 to TRBJ1-4, with D possibly being TRBD1 (5 bases). Trimming cost V 5 bases and J 5 bases, with 15 bases left between them. Germline CDR1 reads PRHDT; CDR2 reads FYEKMQ (reference sequence). The CDR3 has 15 residues. The CDR3 loop is CASSKTGVGNEKLFF. As DNA, the CDR3 is TGTGCCAGCAGCAAAACAGGAGTAGGAAATGAAAAACTGTTTTTT. The full variable domain, with the rest looked up from reference TRBV13 and TRBJ1-4, is AAGVIQSPRHLIKEKRETATLKCYPIPRHDTVYWYQQGPGQDPQFLISFYEKMQSDKGSIPDRFSAQQFSDYHSELNMSSLELGDSALYFCASSKTGVGNEKLFFGSGTQLSVL.

This chain connects TRBV5-1 to TRBJ2-7; 7 bases line up with TRBD1. CDR1 and CDR2 from the germline V gene are SGHRS and YFSETQ. Trimming cost V 3 bases and J 6 bases; bases outside gene matches: 9. This CDR3 has 14 amino acids. CDR3 residues: CASSSTGVRVEQYF. CDR3 nucleotides: TGCGCCAGCAGCTCCACAGGGGTGAGGGTCGAGCAGTACTTC.

In this sample, this clonotype turned up many times. The chain employs TRBV9 and TRBJ2-1; 8 nucleotides align to TRBD1. This CDR3 comprises 19 residues. The V and J ends lost 1 base and 4 bases, in that order; junction bases with no gene match: 16. CDR1 is SGDLS, CDR2 YYNGEE, per germline. CDR3 sequence reads: CASSVNRHIGRGPYNEQFF. Written as DNA, the CDR3 is TGTGCCAGCAGCGTAAACCGCCACATTGGCAGGGGGCCGTACAATGAGCAGTTCTTC.

In its sample, this clonotype was seen many times. The chain is built from TRBV6-5 and TRBJ2-2, with D unresolved. Germline values: CDR1 MNHEY, CDR2 SVGAGI. Trimming took off 0 bases at V and 4 bases at J, with 21 bases between the two ends. This CDR3 region has 19 residues. The chain's CDR3 is CASSYSFPGQPPFTGELFF. CDR3 DNA: TGTGCCAGCAGTTACTCGTTCCCGGGCCAGCCGCCCTTCACCGGGGAGCTGTTTTTT.

This clonotype was observed at least ten times. This chain links TRBV20-1 with TRBJ2-1; perhaps TRBD2 as D (5 bases). V was trimmed by 6 bases and J by 6 bases, leaving 18 bases between them. CDR1 and CDR2 (germline): DFQATT, SNEGSKA (reference sequence). The CDR3 covers 14 residues. CDR3 sequence: CSARRLRAGNEQFF. CDR3 DNA sequence: TGCAGTGCCCGACGCCTGAGGGCTGGCAATGAGCAGTTCTTC.

This clonotype appeared many times. This chain joins TRBV29-1 and TRBJ1-5; TRBD1 aligns across 7 bases. With V trimmed by 6 bases and J by 3 bases, 2 bases remained unmatched. This CDR3 spans 12 amino acids. CDR1 and CDR2 from the germline V gene are SQVTM and ANQGSEA. The CDR3 bases are TGCAGCGTGGGACAGCTCAATCAGCCCCAGCATTTT. Its protein product is CSVGQLNQPQHF.